The sequence of this T cell receptor (beta chain) was determined in a study of blood T cell repertoires in COVID-19. The method was immunoSEQ multiplex PCR; TCRdb's version includes in-frame clones alone and lacks a portion of them. Of about 83,000 clones listed, 86% are singletons. This TCR was sampled from a man between 50 and 59 years old with active COVID-19. The specimen was peripheral blood.

The CDR3 loop is CASSPVGGRISYEQYF. Here the CDR3 DNA reads TGTGCCAGCTCACCAGTGGGGGGACGTATCTCCTACGAGCAGTACTTC. This rearrangement joins TRBV18 to TRBJ2-7, with D tentatively TRBD2 (6 bases). The CDR3 covers 16 residues. V lost 2 bases to trimming and J lost 0 bases, with 14 bases between them. Germline V gives CDR1 KGHSH, CDR2 LQKENI.